What follows are 19 T cell receptor beta chains derived from one specimen sequenced in a study of T-cell memory formation after mild COVID-19. TCRdb re-called the 5' RACE reads through MiXCR, storing one row per CDR3 protein. Seen here are 200,000 to 300,000 distinct CDR3 sequences, 15% observed once, and the top ten hold about 2%. Sequenced sample: PBMCs or a T cell subset sorted from them (not recorded which). Receptors were obtained from an adult woman who had mild COVID-19 (a few samples of this study predate the infection). Cell type and time point are not known.

CDR3 residues: CASRDNRGSRKLFF. CDR3 coding DNA: TGTGCCAGCAGAGATAACAGGGGGTCGCGAAAACTGTTTTTT. The V call is TRBV6-1, the J call TRBJ1-4; 8 bases match TRBD1. Germline values: CDR1 MNHNS, CDR2 SASEGT. The V gene end was trimmed by 6 bases and the J gene end by 10 bases; junction bases not matched to a gene: 10. This CDR3 region has 14 residues.

The gene calls are TRBV24-1 and TRBJ1-5; TRBD1 is a possible D gene (5 bases). Trimming removed 3 bases at V and 0 bases at J, with 14 bases between. The CDR3 covers 17 residues. From germline, CDR1 is KGHDR and CDR2 SFDVKD. The CDR3: CATSDGGTGYSNQPQHF. Written as DNA, the CDR3 is TGTGCCACCAGTGATGGGGGTACCGGGTATAGCAATCAGCCCCAGCATTTT.

This clonotype was observed a handful of times. V is TRBV5-1 and J is TRBJ1-1, with 9 bases fitting TRBD1. The CDR3 has 17 residues. The junction had 14 bases not matched to a gene; V was cut back by 4 bases and J by 4 bases. Germline CDR1 and CDR2: SGHRS and YFSETQ. The CDR3 DNA reads as TGCGCCAGCAGCACAGGGACAGGGTCAGATGTGGGCACTGAAGCTTTCTTT. Its translation: CASSTGTGSDVGTEAFF.

This clonotype was found a few times. This chain links TRBV9 with TRBJ1-3; possibly TRBD1 for D (5 bases). CDR3 size: 17 residues. V was shortened by 5 bases and J by 2 bases, with 20 bases between the two germline ends. Germline V gene sequence: CDR1 SGDLS, CDR2 YYNGEE. CDR3 sequence reads: CASRANQGLGPGNTIYF. The DNA of the CDR3 is TGTGCCAGCAGGGCAAATCAGGGACTTGGGCCTGGAAACACCATATATTTT.

This clonotype was seen a few times. The chain uses TRBV7-9 and TRBJ2-3; 7 bases match TRBD1. The CDR3 has 12 residues. Germline CDR1 reads SEHNR; CDR2 reads FQNEAQ (reference sequence). The V segment lost 4 bases and the J segment 5 bases; nucleotides outside the gene matches: 0. Here the CDR3 reads CASSWDRDTQYF. CDR3 in DNA: TGTGCCAGCAGCTGGGACAGAGATACGCAGTATTTT.

This sequence joins TRBV5-1 and TRBJ1-4, with 10 bases matching TRBD1. The CDR3 contains 18 residues. The V segment lost 3 bases and the J segment 4 bases; nucleotides outside the gene matches: 12. The germline CDR1 and CDR2 sequences are SGHRS and YFSETQ. The CDR3 reads CASSSSPGQGIYNEKLFF. CDR3 DNA: TGCGCCAGCAGCTCGAGCCCGGGACAGGGGATCTATAATGAAAAACTGTTTTTT.

This clonotype occurred a few times. J is TRBJ2-3 and V is TRBV7-2, with a weak D call TRBD1 (8 bases). The length of the CDR3 is 15 residues. CDR1 and CDR2 (germline): SGHTA, FQGNSA. The V and J ends lost 5 bases and 3 bases respectively, with 15 bases between them. In DNA form, the CDR3 reads TGTGCCAGCAGCGCAGACAGGGGAGGGACAGATACGCAGTATTTT. Protein sequence: CASSADRGGTDTQYF. The whole variable domain, remainder taken from reference TRBV7-2 and TRBJ2-3, is GAGVSQSPSNKVTEKGKDVELRCDPISGHTALYWYRQSLGQGLEFLIYFQGNSAPDKSGLPSDRFSAERTGGSVSTLTIQRTQQEDSAVYLCASSADRGGTDTQYFGPGTRLTVL.

In its sample, this clonotype is medium-sized. The J gene is TRBJ2-2, the V gene TRBV24-1; the D gene is possibly TRBD2 (5 bases). CDR1 and CDR2 from the germline V gene are KGHDR and SFDVKD. Deletions cut 0 bases from V and 4 bases from J, with 8 bases between. This CDR3 spans 15 amino acids. The DNA of the CDR3 is TGTGCCACCAGTGATTTGCATCGGGGCACCGGGGAGCTGTTTTTT. The encoded protein is CATSDLHRGTGELFF.

The chain combines TRBV4-1 with TRBJ2-3; 12 bases map to TRBD2. The junction had 10 bases not matched to a gene; V was cut back by 6 bases and J by 6 bases. Germline V lookup: CDR1 MGHRA, CDR2 YSYEKL. CDR3 length equals 16 residues. In DNA, the CDR3 is TGCGCCAGCAGAGCCGTACTAGCGGGGGGACGGGATACGCAGTATTTT. Its protein is CASRAVLAGGRDTQYF.

The V call is TRBV10-3, the J call TRBJ2-1, with D maybe TRBD2 (5 bases). The CDR3 is 13 residues long. CDR1 and CDR2 from the germline V gene are ENHRY and SYGVKD. Trimming removed 10 bases from V and 2 bases from J, with 12 bases in between. The CDR3 reads CASTRSPYNEQFF. In nucleotides, the CDR3 is TGTGCCAGTACTAGGAGCCCCTACAATGAGCAGTTCTTC.

Only a few counts were recorded for this clonotype. The gene calls are TRBV7-2 and TRBJ2-3; tentatively, D is TRBD2 (5 bases). The germline V gene has CDR1 SGHTA and CDR2 FQGNSA. Trimming took off 4 bases at V and 1 base at J, with 9 bases between the two ends. This CDR3 region has 14 residues. CDR3 sequence reads: CASSYGLGTDTQYF. CDR3 nucleotide sequence: TGTGCCAGCAGCTACGGACTCGGCACAGATACGCAGTATTTT.

J is TRBJ2-7 and V is TRBV6-2 or TRBV6-3, with TRBD2 identical over 12 bases. Losses at the gene ends were 7 bases for V and 0 bases for J; bases not matched to a gene: 4. Germline V lookup: CDR1 MNHEY, CDR2 SVGEGT. The CDR3 covers 15 residues. The CDR3 protein is CASTRTSGVSYEQYF. CDR3 bases: TGTGCCAGCACCCGGACTAGCGGGGTCTCCTACGAGCAGTACTTC.

The sample holds a few counts of this clonotype. V gene TRBV6-2 or TRBV6-3 combines with J gene TRBJ1-1; tentatively, D is TRBD1 (6 bases). Germline V CDR1 and CDR2: MNHEY, SVGEGT. CDR3 size: 16 residues. The germline V and J ends were trimmed by 2 bases and 4 bases, with 17 bases remaining between them. As DNA, the CDR3 is TGTGCCAGCAGTTACATCCAGGGGCCCTCGACCACTGAAGCTTTCTTT. It translates to CASSYIQGPSTTEAFF.

A few counts support this clonotype. V gene TRBV5-1 combines with J gene TRBJ1-2, with D hard to call. V was trimmed by 7 bases and J by 1 base, leaving 8 bases between them. This CDR3 comprises 12 residues. Looked up from germline, CDR1 is SGHRS and CDR2 is YFSETQ. The chain's CDR3 is CASSDVNYGYTF. The CDR3 DNA sequence: TGCGCCAGCTCGGATGTTAACTATGGCTACACCTTC. Using reference TRBV5-1 and TRBJ1-2 for the parts outside the CDR3, the full variable domain is KAGVTQTPRYLIKTRGQQVTLSCSPISGHRSVSWYQQTPGQGLQFLFEYFSETQRNKGNFPGRFSGRQFSNSRSEMNVSTLELGDSALYLCASSDVNYGYTFGSGTRLTVV.

V gene TRBV6-2 or TRBV6-3 combines with J gene TRBJ1-1; the D gene is possibly TRBD1 (6 bases). The CDR3 extends over 13 amino acids. Trimming cost V 2 bases and J 7 bases, with 11 bases left between them. Germline CDR1 is MNHEY and CDR2 is SVGEGT. The CDR3 coding sequence is TGTGCCAGCAGTTACGACAGGTTGATTGAAGCTTTCTTT. It translates to CASSYDRLIEAFF.

The chain combines TRBV20-1 with TRBJ2-5, with 10 bases lining up with TRBD1. V was clipped by 7 bases and J by 2 bases; unmatched bases: 4. The CDR3 runs to 13 residues. The V gene's germline CDR1 is DFQATT and CDR2 SNEGSKA (reference sequence). CDR3 in amino acids: CSGTGGAQETQYF. The CDR3 DNA is TGCAGTGGGACAGGGGGAGCTCAAGAGACCCAGTACTTC.

DNA for the CDR3: TGCGCCAGCAGCTTGGGCGTGGTGGAGGATGGCTACACCTTC. It encodes CASSLGVVEDGYTF. The J gene is TRBJ1-2, the V gene TRBV5-1; D gene unclear. The V gene lost 0 bases and the J gene lost 6 bases, with 12 bases spanning the gap. The germline CDR1 and CDR2 sequences are SGHRS and YFSETQ. The CDR3 covers 14 residues.

This clonotype was recorded a few times. This chain connects TRBV7-2 to TRBJ2-5; 7 bases map to TRBD1. Trimming took 4 bases from V and 2 from J; bases not matched to a gene: 4. The CDR3 is 14 amino acids. Germline V lookup: CDR1 SGHTA, CDR2 FQGNSA. The CDR3 spells CASSSWTGQETQYF. CDR3 DNA sequence: TGTGCCAGCAGCTCGTGGACAGGTCAAGAGACCCAGTACTTC.

This clonotype was detected a few times. The chain combines TRBV5-1 with TRBJ2-7; D assignment may be TRBD1 or TRBD2 (5 bases each). This CDR3 spans 14 amino acids. The germline V gene encodes CDR1 SGHRS and CDR2 YFSETQ. V was trimmed by 0 bases and J by 2 bases, leaving 9 bases between them. CDR3 in amino acids: CASSLVPGPYEQYF. The CDR3 coding sequence is TGCGCCAGCAGCTTGGTTCCGGGGCCCTACGAGCAGTACTTC.